Listed here are 10 T cell receptor beta chains from one sample, sequenced in a study of circulating CD8 cells and anti-PD-1 response in melanoma. Four subsets defined by PD-1 and/or TIGIT were sorted from live CD3+CD8+TCRalphabeta+ cells. The QIAseq Immune Repertoire TCR panel built the libraries from about 16 ng of total RNA. TCRdb used MiXCR to reprocess the reads, holding one entry per CDR3 protein. The data contain about a thousand distinct CDR3 sequences, over 8.5% of them singletons. Here the sequenced sample was CD8+ T cells from PBMCs, taken at baseline or after one month of anti-PD-1 therapy (not recorded which). The receptors shown here come from a human donor with melanoma.

Relative to its sample, this clonotype is large. In DNA form, the CDR3 reads TGTGCCAGCAGCCGTAGCGGGGGGTTGGACACCGGGGAGCTGTTTTTT. Its protein is CASSRSGGLDTGELFF. The chain uses TRBV5-8 and TRBJ2-2, with TRBD2 matching 10 bases. The trim removed 4 bases at V and 3 bases at J, leaving 6 bases unmatched. Germline CDR1 SGHTS, CDR2 YDEGEE. The CDR3 has 16 amino acids.

By share, this clonotype counts as large (0.1 to 1%). The rearrangement links TRBV7-3 to TRBJ2-2; D is uncertain. The CDR3 has 12 residues. Germline V gene sequence: CDR1 SGHTA, CDR2 FQGTGA. V was pared by 5 bases and J by 7 bases, with 8 bases between. The DNA of the CDR3 is TGTGCCAGCAGCAAGAGTAACGGGGAGCTGTTTTTT. Its translation: CASSKSNGELFF.

This clonotype is termed medium-sized. V is TRBV5-8 and J is TRBJ2-3; TRBD2 agrees at 15 bases. There are 17 residues in the CDR3. Per the germline V gene, CDR1 is SGHTS and CDR2 is YDEGEE. J gave up 0 bases and V 2 bases, and 1 base lay outside the gene matches. This CDR3 is CASSFGLAGGSTDTQYF. The CDR3 nucleotides are TGTGCCAGCAGCTTTGGACTAGCGGGGGGGAGCACAGATACGCAGTATTTT.

By its share, this clonotype is medium-sized. The gene calls are TRBV19 and TRBJ1-2, with no clear D. The germline gives CDR1 LNHDA, CDR2 SQIVND (reference sequence). With 3 bases removed from V and 5 bases from J, the gap between germline ends came to 13 bases. The CDR3 runs 14 residues. CDR3 sequence reads: CASSIVTDSYGYTF. CDR3 DNA sequence: TGTGCCAGTAGTATCGTGACGGACTCTTATGGCTACACCTTC.

This clonotype was observed a handful of times. V gene TRBV27 combines with J gene TRBJ2-7; no firm D call. V was cut by 0 bases and J by 6 bases, with 12 bases left in between. The CDR3 contains 14 residues. The germline V gene encodes CDR1 MNHEY and CDR2 SMNVEV (reference sequence). The CDR3 is CASSLSGRGAEQYF. The CDR3, as DNA: TGTGCCAGCAGTTTATCTGGACGAGGAGCCGAGCAGTACTTC.

This clonotype is termed medium-sized. The V call is TRBV27, the J call TRBJ1-6, with 9 bases that match TRBD1. V shed 2 bases and J 9 bases; nucleotides not matched to a gene: 5. The CDR3 is made up of 15 amino acids. Germline loops: CDR1 MNHEY, CDR2 SMNVEV (reference sequence). For the CDR3, the DNA is TGTGCCAGCAGTTTAGTACAGGGGGCAGGTTCACCCCTCCACTTT. Protein product: CASSLVQGAGSPLHF.

This clonotype was seen only a few times. The chain is built from TRBV19 and TRBJ1-5, with TRBD1 identical over 7 bases. With 11 bases clipped from V and 5 bases from J, the junction kept 9 bases outside the gene matches. Germline CDR1 reads LNHDA; CDR2 reads SQIVND (reference sequence). This CDR3 has 13 amino acids. The CDR3 DNA reads TGTGCCGCACAGGACAGGAACGATCAGCCCCAGCATTTT. Protein product: CAAQDRNDQPQHF.

The rearrangement joins TRBV11-2 to TRBJ2-1, with 8 bases lining up with TRBD2. The trim removed 4 bases at V and 2 bases at J, leaving 1 base unmatched. The V gene's germline CDR1 is SGHAT and CDR2 FQNNGV. The CDR3 is 14 residues long. The CDR3 region is CASSSAGAYNEQFF. The CDR3 nucleotides read TGTGCCAGCAGCTCAGCGGGGGCCTACAATGAGCAGTTCTTC.

This clonotype is classed as medium-sized (0.01 to 0.1%). The rearrangement links TRBV6-5 to TRBJ1-5; no reliable D call. Looked up from germline, CDR1 is MNHEY and CDR2 is SVGAGI. This CDR3 has 13 residues. Trimming removed 2 bases at V and 5 bases at J, with 7 bases between. This chain's CDR3 is CASSYEVHQPQHF. The CDR3 DNA follows: TGTGCCAGCAGTTACGAGGTTCATCAGCCCCAGCATTTT.

Sample share makes this clonotype medium-sized. This chain connects TRBV19 to TRBJ2-2; perhaps TRBD2 as D (6 bases). V lost 7 bases and J lost 3, with 12 bases in between. This CDR3 is 14 amino acids long. Germline CDR1 LNHDA, CDR2 SQIVND (reference sequence). The CDR3 DNA follows: TGTGCCAGTACATTAGCGGAGTACACCGGGGAGCTGTTTTTT. Translated: CASTLAEYTGELFF.